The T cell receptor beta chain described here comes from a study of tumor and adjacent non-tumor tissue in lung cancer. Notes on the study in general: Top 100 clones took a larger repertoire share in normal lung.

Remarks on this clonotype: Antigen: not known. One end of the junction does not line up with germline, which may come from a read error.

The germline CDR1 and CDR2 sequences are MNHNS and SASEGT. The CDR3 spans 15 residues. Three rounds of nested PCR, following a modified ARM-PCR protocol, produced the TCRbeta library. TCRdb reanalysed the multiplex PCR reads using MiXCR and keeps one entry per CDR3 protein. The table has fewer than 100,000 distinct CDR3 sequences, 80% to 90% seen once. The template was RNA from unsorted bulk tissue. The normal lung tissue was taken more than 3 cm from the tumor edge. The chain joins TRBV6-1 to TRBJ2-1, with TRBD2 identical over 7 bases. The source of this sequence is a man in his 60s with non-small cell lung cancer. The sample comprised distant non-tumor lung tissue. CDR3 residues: CATRPPGLCKDEQIF. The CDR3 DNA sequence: TGTGCCACCCGACCCCCGGGACTATGTAAGGATGAGCAGATCTTC.